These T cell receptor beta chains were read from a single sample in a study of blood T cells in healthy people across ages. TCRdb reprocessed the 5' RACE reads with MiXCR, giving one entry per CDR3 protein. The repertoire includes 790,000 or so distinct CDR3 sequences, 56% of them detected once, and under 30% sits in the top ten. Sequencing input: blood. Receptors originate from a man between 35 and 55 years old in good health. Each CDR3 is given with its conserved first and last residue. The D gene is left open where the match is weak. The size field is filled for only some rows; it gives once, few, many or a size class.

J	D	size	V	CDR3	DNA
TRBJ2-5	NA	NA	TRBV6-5	CASSYQQAQETQYF	TGTGCCAGCAGTTATCAACAGGCCCAAGAGACCCAGTACTTC
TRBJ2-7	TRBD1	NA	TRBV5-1	CASSSRTGAIYEQYF	TGCGCCAGCAGCTCCAGGACAGGAGCCATCTACGAGCAGTACTTC
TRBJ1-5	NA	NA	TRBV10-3	CATASASNQPQHF	TGTGCCACCGCGAGTGCCTCAAATCAGCCCCAGCATTTT
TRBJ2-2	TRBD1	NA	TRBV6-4	CASSALQGTGELFF	TGTGCCAGCAGCGCCCTACAGGGGACCGGGGAGCTGTTTTTT
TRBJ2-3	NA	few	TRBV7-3	CASSDRSQDTQYF	TGTGCCAGCAGCGACCGGTCACAGGATACGCAGTATTTT
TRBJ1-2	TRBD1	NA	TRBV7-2	CVSGPDRSNYGYTF	TGTGTCAGCGGACCGGACAGGAGTAACTATGGCTACACCTTC
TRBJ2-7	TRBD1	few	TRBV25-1	CASSRTGTFYEQYF	TGTGCCAGCAGCAGGACAGGGACCTTCTACGAGCAGTACTTC
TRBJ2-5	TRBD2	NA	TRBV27	CASSPTGLAYNEQYF	TGTGCCAGCAGTCCAACGGGACTAGCTTATAATGAGCAGTACTTC
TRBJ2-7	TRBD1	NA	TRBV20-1	CSAGTDNYEQYF	TGCAGTGCTGGGACAGATAACTACGAGCAGTACTTC
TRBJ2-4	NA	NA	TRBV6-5	CASSYSRQVLAKNIQYF	TGTGCCAGCAGTTACTCGAGACAGGTCCTAGCCAAAAACATTCAGTACTTC
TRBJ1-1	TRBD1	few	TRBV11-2	CASSLEFQGATNTEAFF	TGTGCCAGCAGCTTAGAGTTTCAGGGGGCGACGAACACTGAAGCTTTCTTT
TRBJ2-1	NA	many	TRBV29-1	CSVAGASTYNEQFF	TGCAGCGTTGCGGGGGCTTCGACCTACAATGAGCAGTTCTTC
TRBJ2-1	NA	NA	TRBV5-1	CASSQEGSEQFF	TGCGCCAGCAGCCAGGAGGGGAGTGAGCAGTTCTTC
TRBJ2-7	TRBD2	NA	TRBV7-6	CASSLATSGYEQYF	TGTGCCAGCAGCTTAGCGACTAGCGGGTACGAGCAGTACTTC
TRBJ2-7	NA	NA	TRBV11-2	CASSLAQGSTYEQYF	TGTGCCAGCAGCTTAGCGCAGGGGTCGACCTACGAGCAGTACTTC
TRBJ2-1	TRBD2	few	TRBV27	CASSLGLAGEYEQFF	TGTGCCAGCAGTTTAGGGCTAGCGGGGGAGTATGAGCAGTTCTTC
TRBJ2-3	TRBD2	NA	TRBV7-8	CASSLATVAGRTDTQYF	TGTGCCAGCAGCTTAGCGACGGTAGCGGGCCGCACAGATACGCAGTATTTT
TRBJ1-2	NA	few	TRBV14	CASSHPQGLYYGYTF	TGTGCCAGCAGCCATCCCCAGGGGCTATACTATGGCTACACCTTC
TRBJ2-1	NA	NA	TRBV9	CASSGGTGKNEQFF	TGTGCCAGCAGTGGCGGGACTGGGAAGAATGAGCAGTTCTTC
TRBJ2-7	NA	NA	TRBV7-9	CASTPTGAPYEQYF	TGTGCCAGCACCCCGACAGGCGCACCCTACGAGCAGTACTTC
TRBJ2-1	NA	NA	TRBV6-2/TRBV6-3	CASSLPDRRRDDNEQFF	TGTGCCAGCAGTTTGCCCGATCGACGGAGGGATGACAATGAGCAGTTCTTC
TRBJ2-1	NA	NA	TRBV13	CASSLFHEQFF	TGTGCCAGCAGCTTATTTCATGAGCAGTTCTTC
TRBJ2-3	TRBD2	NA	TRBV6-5	CASNSAGGLLTDTQYF	TGTGCCAGCAACTCTGCGGGGGGTCTACTCACAGATACGCAGTATTTT
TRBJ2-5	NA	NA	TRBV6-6	CASSYNAGVEQYF	TGTGCCAGCAGTTACAATGCAGGGGTAGAGCAGTACTTC
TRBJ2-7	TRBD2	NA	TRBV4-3	CASSLLAGTKNEQYF	TGCGCCAGCAGCCTACTAGCGGGAACAAAAAACGAGCAGTACTTC